These 18 T cell receptor beta chains originate from one sample sequenced in a study of metastatic and nonmetastatic thyroid tumors. Thyroid surgery was performed in patients who had received no treatment beforehand. TCRdb redid the clone calls on the PCR reads using MiXCR. The sample records over 25,000 clones, 14% to 15% being singletons. Sequencing was done on a sample of blood. Receptor source: a female donor with papillary thyroid cancer or a benign thyroid nodule (not recorded which). Some clones in this sample may be carry-over from other donors' samples.

This clone is medium-sized within its sample. The chain has TRBV4-2 and TRBJ2-7, with a tentative D call TRBD2 (5 bases). Germline loops: CDR1 LGHNA, CDR2 YNFKEQ. The CDR3 runs 14 residues. V lost 4 bases to trimming and J lost 6 bases, with 16 bases between them. The CDR3 nucleotides are TGTGCCAGCAGCCCAGTGGGGAGAGCGAGCGAGCAGTACTTC. Amino acid sequence: CASSPVGRASEQYF.

This clone occurred many times. The chain has TRBV20-1 and TRBJ2-2; 14 bases are a match to TRBD2. J lost 4 bases, V lost 6 bases, and 10 bases had no gene match. This CDR3 is 17 amino acids long. CDR1 is DFQATT and CDR2 is SNEGSKA in the germline V gene (reference sequence). For the CDR3, the DNA is TGCAGTGCGCCCCGACTAGCGGGAGGGGGAAGCACCGGGGAGCTGTTTTTT. Its translation is CSAPRLAGGGSTGELFF.

V is TRBV9 and J is TRBJ1-1, with no clear D. Looked up from germline, CDR1 is SGDLS and CDR2 is YYNGEE. The CDR3 has 16 residues. Trimming stripped 3 bases from V and 0 bases from J, with 15 bases between. The DNA of the CDR3 is TGTGCCAGCAGCGCGTCCGTAGGGCTCATGAACACTGAAGCTTTCTTT. It translates to CASSASVGLMNTEAFF.

This clone was found many times. CDR3 DNA sequence: TGTGCCAGCAGACCTCCCCTGGGGGGCTACACCTTC. Residues: CASRPPLGGYTF. The V call is TRBV28, the J call TRBJ1-2; D ambiguous. V shed 6 bases and J shed 8 bases, with 13 bases lying between them. The CDR3 covers 12 residues. Germline CDR1 and CDR2: MDHEN and SYDVKM.

This clone was detected many times. The chain carries TRBV5-1 and TRBJ2-7; D is undetermined. V dropped 0 bases and J dropped 2 bases, with 9 bases sitting between them. The CDR3 sequence is 14 residues long. CDR1 and CDR2 from the germline V gene are SGHRS and YFSETQ. The CDR3: CASSLGTATYEQYF. In nucleotides, the CDR3 is TGCGCCAGCAGCTTGGGTACGGCTACCTACGAGCAGTACTTC. Full variable domain (outside the CDR3, taken from reference TRBV5-1 and TRBJ2-7): KAGVTQTPRYLIKTRGQQVTLSCSPISGHRSVSWYQQTPGQGLQFLFEYFSETQRNKGNFPGRFSGRQFSNSRSEMNVSTLELGDSALYLCASSLGTATYEQYFGPGTRLTVT.

In its sample, this clone was seen many times. V usage is TRBV7-9 and J usage is TRBJ1-2; no firm D call. This CDR3 has 12 residues. The germline V and J ends were trimmed by 5 bases and 9 bases, with 13 bases remaining between them. CDR1 is SEHNR, CDR2 FQNEAQ, per germline (reference sequence). CDR3 sequence reads: CASSNPGWSYTF. The CDR3 nucleotides are TGTGCCAGCAGCAACCCGGGATGGAGCTACACCTTC.

There are many counts of this clone. This chain links TRBV20-1 with TRBJ2-1, with a weak D call TRBD2 (5 bases). The germline V gene has CDR1 DFQATT and CDR2 SNEGSKA (reference sequence). V was cut by 0 bases and J by 4 bases, with 10 bases left in between. This CDR3 comprises 14 residues. CDR3 residues: CSARDLTGYNEQFF. The CDR3 DNA sequence: TGCAGTGCTAGAGATCTGACGGGGTACAATGAGCAGTTCTTC.

Only a few counts were recorded for this clone. This chain links TRBV6-2 or TRBV6-3 with TRBJ2-3, with 8 bases matching TRBD2. The junction had 2 bases not matched to a gene; V was cut back by 2 bases and J by 4 bases. The CDR3 contains 14 residues. Germline V gives CDR1 MNHEY, CDR2 SVGEGT. The CDR3 DNA reads TGTGCCAGCAGTTACCGGGGGGGCTCAGATACGCAGTATTTT. It encodes CASSYRGGSDTQYF.

This clone was counted ten times or more. This may arise from a read error, as a much more abundant clone is one base away. The genes are TRBV6-2 or TRBV6-3 and TRBJ2-1; 11 bases are shared with TRBD2. Germline-derived CDR1 and CDR2 are MNHEY and SVGEGT. CDR3 length: 11 amino acids. CDR3 loop: CASSSTSGNFF. The CDR3 DNA is TGCGCCAGCAGTTCGACTAGCGGGAATTTCTTC.

This clone was recorded at least ten times. The chain employs TRBV2 and TRBJ2-3, with TRBD2 identical over 11 bases. Trimming removed 6 bases from V and 6 bases from J; junction bases left unmatched: 8. Germline values: CDR1 SNHLY, CDR2 FYNNEI. The CDR3 sequence is 15 residues long. In DNA form, the CDR3 reads TGTGCCAGCAGGGGACTAGCGGAGTCAGGGGATACGCAGTATTTT. Residues: CASRGLAESGDTQYF.

The chain is built from TRBV4-1 and TRBJ2-1, with TRBD1 matching over 9 bases. The germline V gene encodes CDR1 MGHRA and CDR2 YSYEKL. V shed 4 bases, J shed 6 bases, and the junction held 10 bases outside the gene matches. There are 16 residues in the CDR3. The CDR3 sequence: CASSRGTGRAGNEQFF. The CDR3, as DNA: TGCGCCAGCAGCCGAGGGACAGGGCGGGCGGGCAATGAGCAGTTCTTC.

In this sample, this clone turned up many times. V usage is TRBV2 and J usage is TRBJ2-1, with D possibly being TRBD2 (5 bases). The germline V and J ends were trimmed by 6 bases and 8 bases, with 11 bases remaining between them. CDR3 size: 12 residues. The germline gives CDR1 SNHLY, CDR2 FYNNEI. CDR3 region: CASSRGGDEQFF. For the CDR3, the DNA is TGTGCCAGCAGCCGAGGAGGCGATGAGCAGTTCTTC. Supplemented by reference TRBV2 and TRBJ2-1, the full variable domain reads EPEVTQTPSHQVTQMGQEVILRCVPISNHLYFYWYRQILGQKVEFLVSFYNNEISEKSEIFDDQFSVERPDGSNFTLKIRSTKLEDSAMYFCASSRGGDEQFFGPGTRLTVL.

This clone was observed at least ten times. The rearrangement joins TRBV2 to TRBJ1-1, with a possible D match to TRBD1 (6 bases). Germline V gives CDR1 SNHLY, CDR2 FYNNEI. The CDR3 loop spans 17 amino acids. Trimming took off 6 bases at V and 1 base at J, with 21 bases between the two ends. CDR3 coding DNA: TGTGCCAGCAGCCGCCTACAGGGCCCGACAAAGAACACTGAAGCTTTCTTT. This gives the protein CASSRLQGPTKNTEAFF.

This clone was found many times. The chain links TRBV7-9 to TRBJ2-5; the D is unclear. Trimming removed 5 bases at V and 2 bases at J, with 15 bases between. Germline-derived CDR1 and CDR2 are SEHNR and FQNEAQ (reference sequence). The CDR3 consists of 15 residues. Written as DNA, the CDR3 is TGTGCCAGCAGCCTAACCCCGGGCAGACAAGAGACCCAGTACTTC. The encoded protein is CASSLTPGRQETQYF.

This clone is classed as medium-sized. The chain uses TRBV11-2 and TRBJ2-1; no clear D. The V and J ends lost 3 bases and 1 base respectively, with 10 bases between them. Germline V gene lookup returns CDR1 SGHAT and CDR2 FQNNGV. The CDR3 is 15 residues long. This chain's CDR3 is CASSLPGASYNEQFF. DNA for the CDR3: TGTGCCAGCAGCTTGCCCGGAGCATCCTACAATGAGCAGTTCTTC.

This clone was detected ten times or more. The chain links TRBV6-2 or TRBV6-3 to TRBJ2-5; D might be TRBD2 (6 bases). The CDR3 loop spans 15 amino acids. V lost 1 base and J lost 5, with 14 bases in between. Germline lookup yields CDR1 MNHEY and CDR2 SVGEGT. The CDR3 region has the DNA TGTGCCAGCAGTTACTGGGGCGGGGATCGGGAGACCCAGTACTTC. Residues: CASSYWGGDRETQYF.

This clone was recorded many times. V and J are TRBV20-1 and TRBJ2-7, with 13 bases identical to TRBD2. The CDR3 is 15 amino acids. Looked up from germline, CDR1 is DFQATT and CDR2 is SNEGSKA (reference sequence). V was clipped by 5 bases and J by 1 base; unmatched bases: 5. CDR3 bases: TGCAGTGCTGGACGGACTAGCGGGGGATCCTACGAGCAGTACTTC. Amino acid sequence: CSAGRTSGGSYEQYF.

This clone was picked up many times. This chain links TRBV6-1 with TRBJ1-1, with 7 bases that match TRBD1. V lost 5 bases, J lost 5 bases, and 17 bases stayed unmatched. The CDR3 spans 17 residues. Germline assignment: CDR1 MNHNS and CDR2 SASEGT. This chain's CDR3 is CASSFPKLPGQPTEAFF. The CDR3 DNA sequence: TGTGCCAGCAGTTTTCCCAAATTACCGGGACAGCCGACTGAAGCTTTCTTT.